The 3 T cell receptor beta chains reported below all come from one sample, sequenced in a study of T cells in Graves' hyperthyroidism and ophthalmopathy. From RNA transcripts, TCR beta CDR3 regions were amplified. Primed by the HTBI set, a first-round RT-PCR was run on the TCR CDR3. TCRdb redid the calling of the multiplex PCR reads with MiXCR, one entry per CDR3 protein. The sample has 480,000 or so distinct CDR3 sequences, 35% to 50% seen once. Sequencing input: peripheral blood or thyroid tissue (not recorded which). These receptors came from an adult woman with Graves' disease, either hyperthyroidism or ophthalmopathy (not recorded which).

This clonotype was counted a few times. V usage is TRBV10-3 and J usage is TRBJ2-3, with 14 bases that match TRBD2. J lost 0 bases, V lost 6 bases, and 8 bases had no gene match. The germline gives CDR1 ENHRY, CDR2 SYGVKD. This CDR3 spans 18 amino acids. CDR3 sequence (DNA): TGTGCCATCAGGGGACTAGCGGGAGAATGGGACAGCACAGATACGCAGTATTTT. Amino acid sequence: CAIRGLAGEWDSTDTQYF.

V and J are TRBV15 and TRBJ1-1; D is ambiguous. There are 14 residues in the CDR3. Germline CDR1 reads LNHNV; CDR2 reads YYDKDF (reference sequence). Trimming took off 3 bases at V and 1 base at J, with 9 bases between the two ends. CDR3 coding DNA: TGTGCCACCAGCAGGCGACGACAGAACACTGAAGCTTTCTTT. Protein product: CATSRRRQNTEAFF.

The chain has TRBV10-3 and TRBJ1-4; tentatively, D is TRBD1 (6 bases). There are 16 residues in the CDR3. The germline V and J ends were trimmed by 0 bases and 6 bases, with 14 bases remaining between them. Germline CDR1 is ENHRY and CDR2 is SYGVKD. CDR3 protein: CAISESGTGRHEKLFF. As DNA, the CDR3 is TGTGCCATCAGTGAGTCTGGAACAGGGAGGCATGAAAAACTGTTTTTT.